These 7 T cell receptor beta chains share one sample of origin, sequenced in a study of cytomegalovirus exposure and HLA in healthy donors. PCR employed 60 Vbeta and 13 Jbeta primers. The method was immunoSEQ multiplex PCR; TCRdb's version includes in-frame clones alone and lacks a portion of them. The profile shows 130,000 to 150,000 clones, 76% of them singletons. The specimen sequenced was PBMCs. The receptors stem from a woman between 40 and 55 years old in good health and CMV-seronegative.

V and J are TRBV29-1 and TRBJ1-1, with D perhaps matching TRBD1 (5 bases). The CDR3 extends over 11 amino acids. CDR1 SQVTM and CDR2 ANQGSEA come from the germline V gene. V gave up 8 bases and J gave up 7 bases, with 14 bases separating them. The CDR3 nucleotides read TGCAGCTCCCGCCAGGGTTTTGAAGCTTTCTTT. It encodes CSSRQGFEAFF.

In this sample, this clone turned up once. This chain links TRBV10-1 with TRBJ1-2; D is possibly TRBD1 (6 bases). Germline lookup yields CDR1 WNHNN and CDR2 SYGVQD (reference sequence). This CDR3 spans 15 amino acids. Trimming pared 0 bases from V and 6 bases from J, leaving 14 bases between. Here the CDR3 DNA reads TGCGCCAGCAGTGAGTCGAGGCAGGGGATCGATGGCTACACCTTC. Its translation: CASSESRQGIDGYTF.

The chain is built from TRBV6-5 and TRBJ2-5; D is ambiguous. TRBJ2-7 explains the end of the DNA better; the J call may be wrong. Germline V gene data show CDR1 as MNHEY and CDR2 as SVGAGI. The CDR3 is 16 residues long. The chain's CDR3 is CASSYYTGSRPYEQYF. Written as DNA, the CDR3 is TGTGCCAGCAGTTACTACACCGGGTCGAGGCCCTACGAGCAGTACTTC.

The chain carries TRBV30 and TRBJ2-3, with TRBD2 as a possible D gene (7 bases). V was shortened by 7 bases and J by 0 bases, with 14 bases between the two germline ends. CDR1 is GTSNPN and CDR2 is SVGIG in the germline V gene (reference sequence). The CDR3 runs 14 residues. This CDR3 is CASRTRGSTDTQYF. The CDR3 DNA sequence: TGTGCCTCTAGGACTAGGGGGAGCACAGATACGCAGTATTTT.

V gene TRBV2 combines with J gene TRBJ1-1; TRBD1 might be the D (5 bases). Germline V gene data show CDR1 as SNHLY and CDR2 as FYNNEI. This CDR3 spans 13 amino acids. Trimming left V 6 bases short and J 4 bases short, with 12 bases between. This CDR3 is CASSPRGGTEAFF. The CDR3 DNA follows: TGTGCCAGCAGCCCTCGGGGGGGCACTGAAGCTTTCTTT.

This chain links TRBV6-5 with TRBJ2-7; D unclear. Germline CDR1 reads MNHEY; CDR2 reads SVGAGI. There are 14 residues in the CDR3. Deletions cut 5 bases from V and 1 base from J, with 12 bases between. The CDR3 region is CASSRKESSYEQYF. The CDR3 nucleotides read TGTGCCAGCAGTAGGAAGGAGTCTTCCTACGAGCAGTACTTC.

V usage is TRBV27 and J usage is TRBJ1-1; 7 bases match TRBD1. The trim removed 0 bases at V and 5 bases at J, leaving 3 bases unmatched. The CDR3 extends over 14 amino acids. The germline CDR1 and CDR2 sequences are MNHEY and SMNVEV (reference sequence). The CDR3 sequence: CASSLSQGRTEAFF. CDR3 in DNA: TGTGCCAGCAGTTTATCACAGGGGAGGACTGAAGCTTTCTTT.